This T cell receptor (beta chain) was sequenced for a study of control samples from healthy donors and cancer patients. CDR3 length: 14 amino acids. V shed 7 bases and J shed 0 bases, with 8 bases lying between them. In germline, CDR1 is SGDLS, CDR2 YYNGEE. Repertoires were generated with immunoSEQ multiplex PCR, while TCRdb's copy carries only in-frame clones and drops some. This sample has about 180,000 clones, with 90% found just once. This receptor was obtained from a woman aged 45-65 years in good health. This chain connects TRBV9 to TRBJ2-6; the D is unclear. Sequencing was done on a sample of blood. The CDR3 nucleotides read TGTGCCAGCGCTAGGCCCTCTGGGGCCAACGTCCTGACTTTC. It specifies CASARPSGANVLTF.